What follows is one TCR beta chain and its context. Its antigen remains unknown. This entry is derived from a study of PD-1 blockade in classical Hodgkin lymphoma. Using immunoSEQ multiplex PCR, the repertoire was profiled, and TCRdb retains in-frame clones only, with some absent. The data contain about 26,000 clones, roughly 65% of them singletons. Each patient's relapse followed autologous stem cell transplantation, and brentuximab vedotin exposure varied. Germline CDR1 is MNHEY and CDR2 is SMNVEV (reference sequence). This CDR3 is built from 16 residues. The ends were cut back, 5 bases at V and 0 bases at J, with 16 bases in the middle. General observations from the study: Some patients began nivolumab under 1 year after ASCT. These patients were excluded from later analyses. Complete responders showed a baseline diversity that resembled the diversity of newly diagnosed patients.

This specimen was peripheral blood mononuclear cells (PBMCs), taken before the second cycle of nivolumab. The chain is built from TRBV27 and TRBJ1-2; a weak D match, TRBD1 (5 bases). The sequence came from a human donor with classical Hodgkin lymphoma. The CDR3 here is CASSLRGERSNYGYTF. CDR3 DNA sequence: TGTGCCAGCAGTCTAAGGGGAGAGCGTTCTAACTATGGCTACACCTTC.